This entry describes one T cell receptor (beta chain). This entry is derived from a study of T cell changes during pregnancy in multiple sclerosis. Sequenced by immunoSEQ multiplex PCR; TCRdb stores in-frame clones only, minus some. The profile shows roughly 75,000 clones, roughly 91% of them singletons. The CDR3 spans 15 residues. This receptor was taken from a female donor in good health, enrolled as a control in a pregnancy study. Sequencing used peripheral blood, obtained after pregnancy. The chain carries TRBV21-1 and TRBJ1-2. TRBV21-1 is annotated as a pseudogene. CDR3 in amino acids: CASSTRGRQGPGYTF. The CDR3, as DNA: TGTGCCAGCAGCACACGGGGGAGGCAGGGCCCAGGCTACACCTTC.